This record concerns one T cell receptor (beta chain) sequence. Its target is not known. This record comes from a study of cytomegalovirus exposure and HLA in healthy donors. Study-level results: In a later analysis, several top co-occurrence clusters appeared linked to parvovirus B19, influenza, CMV and Epstein-Barr virus. In vitro data verified a few CMV-associated chains as specific for CMV antigens.

Trimming left V 0 bases short and J 6 bases short, with 12 bases between. The CDR3 is 14 amino acids. CDR1 is KGHSH and CDR2 is LQKENI in the germline V gene. 60 Vbeta and 13 Jbeta primers were used in PCR. Profiled with immunoSEQ multiplex PCR; TCRdb holds only in-frame clones, not every one. The sample yields approximately 37,000 clones, roughly 78% seen once. The rearrangement uses TRBV18 and TRBJ2-7; D unresolved. The specimen sequenced was PBMCs. The clonotype was recovered from a male donor in good health and CMV-seronegative. Written as DNA, the CDR3 is TGTGCCAGCTCACCACCTTCCGGGTCCGGCGAGCAGTACTTC. Translating it yields CASSPPSGSGEQYF.